The clone carrying this T cell receptor (beta chain) showed up just a few times. Its antigen is not identified. The data derive from a study of blood T cells in healthy people across ages. Overall study results and limits: Age advanced and TCR beta diversity per million T cells fell, roughly linearly.

Germline V gene data show CDR1 as LGHNA and CDR2 as YSLEER. The CDR3 length is 15 residues. Trimming took 3 bases from V and 2 from J, leaving 13 bases between them. Donors were systemically healthy Caucasian individuals from Russia aged 6 to 90 years. Each sample provided at least 6 micrograms of extracted total RNA. Using a J-beta primer mix together with a sample-barcoded 5' primer, a second PCR was run for roughly 6 to 12 cycles. Every molecule of cDNA carried a tag from a template-switch adaptor with 12 random nucleotides. TCRdb called the 5' RACE reads again in MiXCR, with one record for every CDR3 protein. Of about 780,000 distinct CDR3 sequences listed, more than 35% were seen once; the top ten hold 15% to 20%.

This clonotype was sampled from a man aged 80 or over in good health. This chain links TRBV4-3 with TRBJ1-1; D call uncertain. Input material: blood. CDR3: CASSQLYRGNTEAFF. CDR3 nucleotides: TGCGCCAGCAGCCAGTTATACCGGGGAAACACTGAAGCTTTCTTT.